Below, 14 T cell receptor beta chains from the same sample are listed, as sequenced in a study of shared clonotypes between healthy human individuals (dated by TCRdb to about 2020). The library was built by means of the immunoSEQ multiplex PCR assay. TCRdb re-hosts the immuneACCESS table, in-frame sequences only. Its copies lack some clones; in the studies checked, an unresolved V gene accounts for under half of them, and the cause for the rest is not known. A total of fewer than 1 million clones appear in this sample, around 96% of them only once. The ten most abundant clones make up approximately 0.2% of the sample. CD8 naive samples consisted of CD45RO-negative cells that were positively selected for CCR7, yielding a CD45RA+CCR7+ population without TemRA cells. The sequenced material came from naive CD8+ T cells sorted from blood. Explained via the paper, the cell subset or site label denotes: CD45RA+CCR7+. The receptors shown here come from a man younger than 40 in good health.

The V call is TRBV7-2, the J call TRBJ2-5; tentatively, D is TRBD1 or TRBD2 (5 bases each). The CDR3 is 15 residues long. The germline V and J ends were trimmed by 5 bases and 2 bases, with 15 bases remaining between them. CDR1 and CDR2 (germline): SGHTA, FQGNSA. The CDR3 loop reads CASSDPVGVQETQYF. The CDR3 bases are TGTGCCAGCAGCGACCCTGTGGGGGTACAAGAGACCCAGTACTTC.

V is TRBV4-1 and J is TRBJ2-3; no firm D call. The germline CDR1 and CDR2 sequences are MGHRA and YSYEKL. V was pared by 1 base and J by 0 bases, with 14 bases between. The CDR3 length is 17 residues. CDR3 protein: CASSQVFPPGSTDTQYF. The CDR3 region has the DNA TGCGCCAGCAGCCAAGTATTCCCCCCTGGTAGCACAGATACGCAGTATTTT.

In this sample, this clone turned up once. CDR3 coding DNA: TGTGCCAGCAGCTTAGTAGCAGCTAACACAGATACGCAGTATTTT. This encodes CASSLVAANTDTQYF. The genes are TRBV7-2 and TRBJ2-3; no clear D. Germline V gene data show CDR1 as SGHTA and CDR2 as FQGNSA. The V end lost 1 base, the J end lost 2 bases, and 10 bases lay between the germline ends. The CDR3 runs 15 residues. The full variable domain, with the rest looked up from reference TRBV7-2 and TRBJ2-3, is GAGVSQSPSNKVTEKGKDVELRCDPISGHTALYWYRQSLGQGLEFLIYFQGNSAPDKSGLPSDRFSAERTGGSVSTLTIQRTQQEDSAVYLCASSLVAANTDTQYFGPGTRLTVL.

The chain recombines TRBV2 with TRBJ2-5, with a weak D call TRBD2 (6 bases). This CDR3 region has 14 residues. The germline V gene encodes CDR1 SNHLY and CDR2 FYNNEI. V lost 8 bases to trimming and J lost 4 bases, with 17 bases between them. DNA for the CDR3: TGTGCCAGCGGGTTACGGGACTTGGTAGAGACCCAGTACTTC. It yields the protein CASGLRDLVETQYF.

On this clone: Other DNA sequences within the sample encode an identical CDR3. The chain combines TRBV9 with TRBJ2-1, with a possible D match to TRBD1 (6 bases). V gave up 2 bases and J gave up 0 bases, with 12 bases separating them. The length of the CDR3 is 16 residues. CDR1 SGDLS and CDR2 YYNGEE come from the germline V gene. As DNA, the CDR3 is TGTGCCAGCAGCGTCGGACAGAGGAGCTCCTACAATGAGCAGTTCTTC. Amino acid sequence: CASSVGQRSSYNEQFF.

The genes are TRBV6-6 and TRBJ2-1; D is unclear. Germline CDR1 is MNHNY and CDR2 is SVGAGI (reference sequence). V lost 5 bases and J 1 base, leaving 9 bases between the germline ends. The CDR3 runs 14 residues. The chain's CDR3 is CASSMGRSYNEQFF. The CDR3 DNA sequence: TGTGCCAGCAGTATGGGAAGATCCTACAATGAGCAGTTCTTC.

The rearrangement links TRBV28 to TRBJ2-1; D may be TRBD2 (5 bases). Germline V gene lookup returns CDR1 MDHEN and CDR2 SYDVKM. This CDR3 spans 14 amino acids. Trimming shortened V by 2 bases and J by 5 bases, and 10 bases separated the two germline ends. CDR3 residues: CASSLPLADNEQFF. The CDR3 region has the DNA TGTGCCAGCAGTTTACCTCTAGCAGACAATGAGCAGTTCTTC.

This clone has only one observation. The chain links TRBV7-9 to TRBJ2-7, with D hard to call. The CDR3 has 13 residues. The germline V gene has CDR1 SEHNR and CDR2 FQNEAQ (reference sequence). V lost 5 bases and J lost 2, with 10 bases in between. Here the CDR3 reads CASSPRATYEQYF. CDR3 nucleotides: TGTGCCAGCAGCCCTAGGGCAACCTACGAGCAGTACTTC.

The V call is TRBV27, the J call TRBJ1-1; TRBD1 aligns across 7 bases. The CDR3 totals 16 residues. Losses at the gene ends were 4 bases for V and 7 bases for J; bases not matched to a gene: 15. In germline, CDR1 is MNHEY, CDR2 SMNVEV (reference sequence). The CDR3 region is CASSSGGTGWIDEAFF. The CDR3 DNA reads as TGTGCCAGCAGTTCAGGGGGAACAGGGTGGATCGATGAAGCTTTCTTT.

The V and J genes are TRBV7-6 and TRBJ2-3; maybe TRBD2 (5 bases). CDR1 is SGHVS and CDR2 is FNYEAQ in the germline V gene. This CDR3 region has 15 residues. V was trimmed by 3 bases and J by 3 bases, leaving 13 bases between them. CDR3: CASSFRERGTDTQYF. The CDR3 nucleotides read TGTGCCAGCAGCTTTAGGGAGAGAGGTACAGATACGCAGTATTTT.

The genes are TRBV7-9 and TRBJ2-1; D unclear. The germline gives CDR1 SEHNR, CDR2 FQNEAQ (reference sequence). This CDR3 has 14 residues. V was pared by 4 bases and J by 0 bases, with 7 bases between. For the CDR3, the DNA is TGTGCCAGCAGCTCCCTCGGCTCCTACAATGAGCAGTTCTTC. Translation: CASSSLGSYNEQFF.

The chain employs TRBV27 and TRBJ2-7, with D possibly being TRBD2 (6 bases). The ends were cut back, 4 bases at V and 2 bases at J, with 15 bases in the middle. The CDR3 spans 15 residues. Germline V lookup: CDR1 MNHEY, CDR2 SMNVEV (reference sequence). The CDR3 reads CASSYRGSEAYEQYF. CDR3 coding DNA: TGTGCCAGCAGTTATCGGGGGAGCGAAGCCTACGAGCAGTACTTC.

The V and J genes are TRBV2 and TRBJ1-5; D gene ambiguous. The CDR3 consists of 13 residues. V lost 3 bases, J lost 4 bases, and 7 bases lay in between. Germline CDR1 SNHLY, CDR2 FYNNEI. CDR3 region: CASSDFDNQPQHF. DNA for the CDR3: TGTGCCAGCAGTGATTTTGATAATCAGCCCCAGCATTTT.

The J gene is TRBJ2-4, the V gene TRBV6-5; D unclear. Germline CDR1 reads MNHEY; CDR2 reads SVGAGI. V gave up 0 bases and J gave up 4 bases, with 7 bases separating them. CDR3 length: 14 amino acids. The CDR3 region has the DNA TGTGCCAGCAGTTACTCGGCCGGGAAAAACATTCAGTACTTC. This sequence encodes CASSYSAGKNIQYF.